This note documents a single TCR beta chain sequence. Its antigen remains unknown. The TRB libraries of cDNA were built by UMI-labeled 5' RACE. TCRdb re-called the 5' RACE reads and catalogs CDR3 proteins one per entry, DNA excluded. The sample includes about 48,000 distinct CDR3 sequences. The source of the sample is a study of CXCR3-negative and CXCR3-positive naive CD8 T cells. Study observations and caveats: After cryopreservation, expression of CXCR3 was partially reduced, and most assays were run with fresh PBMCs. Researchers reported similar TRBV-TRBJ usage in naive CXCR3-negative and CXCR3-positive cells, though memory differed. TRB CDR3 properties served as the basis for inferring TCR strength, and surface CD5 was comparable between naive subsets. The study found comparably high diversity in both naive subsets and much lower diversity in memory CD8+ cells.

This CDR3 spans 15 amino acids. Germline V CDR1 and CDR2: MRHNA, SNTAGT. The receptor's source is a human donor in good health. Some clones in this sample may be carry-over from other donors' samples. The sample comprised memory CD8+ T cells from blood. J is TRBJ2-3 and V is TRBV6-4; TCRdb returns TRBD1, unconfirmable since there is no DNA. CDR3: CASSAGTGGADTQYF.